This TCR beta chain was captured by sequencing in a study of cytomegalovirus exposure and HLA in healthy donors. On the study more broadly: An earlier analysis found around 100 million unique TCR beta sequences from approximately 170 million T cells. Overall study findings and caveats: There were about 160 TCR beta chains listed as cytomegalovirus-associated. It was only CMV serostatus that was available as immune exposure information. Rare sequences made up most TCRs, while some public TCRs were found in many donors.

PCR employed 60 Vbeta and 13 Jbeta primers. Using immunoSEQ multiplex PCR, the repertoire was profiled, and TCRdb retains in-frame clones only, with some absent. The repertoire has approximately 120,000 clones, about 80% of them found once; the top ten carry under 3.5%. Notes on this clone: Its antigen is currently unknown.

CDR3 length equals 15 residues. V lost 4 bases, J lost 0 bases, and 3 bases stayed unmatched. CDR1 MRHNA and CDR2 SNTAGT come from the germline V gene. The sample was PBMCs. The sequence derives from a woman in her forties or fifties in good health and CMV-seronegative. The chain is built from TRBV6-4 and TRBJ2-3; 8 bases agree with TRBD2. The CDR3 DNA sequence: TGTGCCAGCAGTGCGGCTAGCGGGAGCACAGATACGCAGTATTTT. It specifies CASSAASGSTDTQYF.